This TCR beta chain was observed in a study of T-cell memory formation after mild COVID-19. Overall study context: Largely donor-specific sequence clusters came from two donors. Study-level results: In second-wave clones peaking day 37, SARS-CoV-2 specificity remained unconfirmed.

This CDR3 has 14 amino acids. In germline, CDR1 is SGHAT, CDR2 FQNNGV. Trimming removed 4 bases from V and 9 bases from J, with 16 bases in between. MiXCR, run by TCRdb on the 5' RACE reads, gives a single entry per CDR3 protein. This sample has about 470,000 distinct CDR3 sequences, with nearly 25% found just once. This clonotype was counted ten times or more. Its antigen remains unknown. The sequenced sample was PBMCs or a T cell subset sorted from them (not recorded which). The V gene is TRBV11-2, the J gene TRBJ2-1; the D gene could be TRBD1 or TRBD2 (5 bases each). This clonotype was sampled from an adult woman who had mild COVID-19 (a few samples of this study predate the infection). Cell type and time point are not known. CDR3: CASSSRTARGEQFF. The CDR3 DNA reads TGTGCCAGCAGCTCGCGCACGGCGAGGGGTGAGCAGTTCTTC.